This TCR beta chain is drawn from a study of cytomegalovirus exposure and HLA in healthy donors. Study findings and constraints: Cytomegalovirus-associated status was assigned to roughly 160 TCR beta chains.

A single count supports this clone. Antigen: not known. Assay: immunoSEQ multiplex PCR; the TCRdb copy retains only in-frame clones and omits some. This sample has about 140,000 clones, with about 86% found just once. After removal of 0 bases from V and 6 bases from J, the junction contained 10 bases not matched to a gene. Germline-derived CDR1 and CDR2 are SGHTA and FQGNSA. The CDR3 extends over 16 amino acids. The receptor was derived from a woman between 18 and 29 years old in good health and CMV-seropositive. V usage is TRBV7-2 and J usage is TRBJ1-2, with TRBD1 matching 7 bases. The sequenced sample consisted of PBMCs. CDR3 coding DNA: TGTGCCAGCAGCTTAGCGGGACAGTGGGAGTCGAATGGCTACACCTTC. Its translation is CASSLAGQWESNGYTF.